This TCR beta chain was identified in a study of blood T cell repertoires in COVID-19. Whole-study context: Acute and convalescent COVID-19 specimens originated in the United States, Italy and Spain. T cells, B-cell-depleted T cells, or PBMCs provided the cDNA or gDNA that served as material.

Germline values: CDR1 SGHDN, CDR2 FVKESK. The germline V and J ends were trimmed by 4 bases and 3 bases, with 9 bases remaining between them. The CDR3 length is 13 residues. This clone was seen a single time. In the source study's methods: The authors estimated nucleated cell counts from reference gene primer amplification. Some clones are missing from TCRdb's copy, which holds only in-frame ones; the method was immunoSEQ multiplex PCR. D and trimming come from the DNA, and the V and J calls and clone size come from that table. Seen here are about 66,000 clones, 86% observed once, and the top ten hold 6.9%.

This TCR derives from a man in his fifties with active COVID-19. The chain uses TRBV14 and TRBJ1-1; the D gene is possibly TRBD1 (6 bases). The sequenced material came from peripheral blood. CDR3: CASSRQAYTEAFF. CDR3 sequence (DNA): TGTGCCAGCAGCCGACAGGCCTACACTGAAGCTTTCTTT. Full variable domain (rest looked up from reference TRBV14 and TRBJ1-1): EAGVTQFPSHSVIEKGQTVTLRCDPISGHDNLYWYRRVMGKEIKFLLHFVKESKQDESGMPNNRFLAERTGGTYSTLKVQPAELEDSGVYFCASSRQAYTEAFFGQGTRLTVV.